This TCR beta chain was obtained from a study of T-cell memory formation after mild COVID-19 (dated by TCRdb to about 2021). At the level of the whole study: Most TCR sequence clusters were specific to one of the two donors. In a couple of donors, T-cell clones that expanded and contracted after mild COVID-19 were tracked by sequencing TCRalpha and TCRbeta repertoires over time. Two young, previously healthy adult volunteers, one female and one male, were included in the cohort.

What the authors observed across the whole study: The detection of some responding clones in pre-infection memory suggests that pre-existing cross-reactive memory T cells joined the SARS-CoV-2 response. Balanced CD4/CD8 phenotypes were observed for clones contracting from day 15 to 85, whereas a bias towards CD4+ was observed for a second wave of clones expanding from day 15 to 37. Only a couple of mild cases were covered in the study, and larger cohorts including severe cases with pre-infection samples were considered necessary. SARS-CoV-2 specificity of the second-wave clones peaking on day 37 was not confirmed. Contracting CD4+ clones were located mainly in the CM and EM memory subsets, whereas CD8+ clones were found to be enriched in EMRA.

Sequencer: Illumina NovaSeq 6000. TCRalpha and TCRbeta cDNA libraries were constructed by 5'RACE with constant-segment primers, with sample barcodes and unique molecular identifiers being introduced. RNA was extracted from every sample with Trizol reagent. The libraries were amplified in two PCR steps, and the second step added a second sample barcode and Illumina TruSeq adapters. The libraries were sequenced on an Illumina NovaSeq using 2 x 150 bp paired-end reads. From the authors' description of their analysis: The reads were demultiplexed and collapsed into UMI-guided consensus sequences using migec v1.2.7. With mixcr v2.1.11, UMI consensuses were aligned to TRA and TRB V and J templates and assembled into clonotypes. Expanded or contracted clonotypes were those called significant by both edgeR and NoisET, with noise models trained on biological replicates. For edgeR calls, a false discovery rate-adjusted p below 0.01 and a log2 fold-change threshold of 1 were applied. PCA with hierarchical clustering of max-normalized trajectories of the 1000 most abundant clonotypes was used as exploratory dynamics analysis. The CD4 or CD8 phenotype of responding clones was assigned using the separately sequenced CD4+ and CD8+ repertoires. The public reads were run again by TCRdb, first through fastp at Q25 and then through MiXCR, and only productive beta chains were kept. Each entry merges the rows of one CDR3 protein and shows their most common DNA and genes. TCRdb assigned the V and J calls; the authors' analysis was not used. For this sample there are under 250,000 distinct CDR3 sequences; around 8.8% appear just once. The ten biggest clones cover 3.5% of the sample.

V was cut back by 4 bases and J by 2 bases, leaving a gap of 13 bases between them. Taken from the germline V gene (reference sequence), the CDR1 and CDR2 loops are LNHDA and SQIVND. Counted from cysteine to phenylalanine, this CDR3 has 15 amino acids. Just CDR3 DNA is preserved here, 45 bases in frame from base 1. On this clonotype: There is no known antigen for this receptor. Base qualities are not recorded, but no much larger clone differs from it by a single base.

PBMCs were isolated by Ficoll-Paque density gradient centrifugation. The chain is encoded by TRBV19 joined to TRBJ2-3, with the D call tentatively TRBD1 or TRBD2, each fitting 5 bases. Sequenced sample: PBMCs or a T cell subset sorted from them (not recorded which). This clonotype was obtained from a man younger than 35 who had mild COVID-19 (a few samples of this study predate the infection). The sample titles of this study are shuffled in the database, so cell type and time point are left out; the donor was told from shared clones. The bases are TGTGCCAGTAGTACCCGGGACGGTGACACAGATACGCAGTATTTT. This encodes CASSTRDGDTDTQYF.